Listed here are 3 T cell receptor beta chains from one sample, sequenced in a study of shared clonotypes between healthy human individuals (TCRdb year 2020). Library preparation used the immunoSEQ multiplex PCR assay. Held by TCRdb, this immuneACCESS table contains in-frame sequences only and omits some clones. Under half of the omission traces to an unresolved V gene where checked; the cause of the rest is unknown. The table for this sample lists 300,000 to 350,000 clones; around 79% of them were counted only once. The top ten constitute 10% of the sample. The sample was memory CD4+ T cells sorted from blood. Interpreted using the paper, the cell subset or site label stands for: CD45RA-negative fraction. The source of these receptors is a man aged 25-45 years in good health.

This chain uses TRBV9 with TRBJ1-2; D gene unclear. Between the trimmed V and J ends, which lost 0 bases and 7 bases, there was a span of 7 bases. In germline, CDR1 is SGDLS, CDR2 YYNGEE. This CDR3 contains 12 residues. Here the CDR3 reads CASSVGPAGYTF. Written as DNA, the CDR3 is TGTGCCAGCAGCGTAGGGCCGGCTGGCTACACCTTC.

V and J are TRBV7-2 and TRBJ2-1, with 9 bases fitting TRBD2. This CDR3 spans 18 amino acids. Germline values: CDR1 SGHTA, CDR2 FQGNSA. The J segment lost 7 bases and the V segment lost 4 bases, leaving 17 bases of the junction unmatched. This CDR3 is CASSSRFWGAGGANEQFF. In DNA, the CDR3 is TGTGCCAGCAGCTCCCGGTTTTGGGGAGCGGGAGGTGCGAATGAGCAGTTCTTC.

The chain has TRBV5-1 and TRBJ2-7; D is unclear. Germline CDR1 reads SGHRS; CDR2 reads YFSETQ. This CDR3 is 16 amino acids long. Trimming shortened V by 1 base and J by 3 bases, and 17 bases separated the two germline ends. This CDR3 reads CASSLSGGATNYEQYF. DNA of the CDR3: TGCGCCAGCAGCTTGAGTGGCGGAGCAACAAACTACGAGCAGTACTTC.